The 27 T cell receptor beta chains in this list originate from one sample, sequenced in a study of OX40 agonist ivuxolimab in advanced cancers. The method was immunoSEQ multiplex PCR; TCRdb's version includes in-frame clones alone and lacks a portion of them. The table records approximately 77,000 clones, 92% of them present only once. Sequencing was performed on CD4+ or CD8+ T cells sorted from blood, taken in a trial of the OX40 agonist ivuxolimab. The origin of the receptors is an adult with an advanced solid tumor such as melanoma, head and neck, liver or kidney cancer.

The chain has TRBV29-1 and TRBJ2-1, with 15 bases matching TRBD2. The germline V gene has CDR1 SQVTM and CDR2 ANQGSEA. V shed 7 bases, J shed 9 bases, and the junction held 4 bases outside the gene matches. CDR3 length: 13 residues. The CDR3 reads CSASGLAGGEQFF. In DNA form, the CDR3 reads TGCAGCGCCTCGGGACTAGCGGGAGGTGAGCAGTTCTTC.

The chain couples TRBV7-2 to TRBJ2-7, with D possibly being TRBD2 (6 bases). In germline, CDR1 is SGHTA, CDR2 FQGNSA. The V and J ends lost 4 bases and 5 bases respectively, with 12 bases between them. The CDR3 spans 13 residues. CDR3 sequence reads: CASSSRDLNEQYF. Here the CDR3 DNA reads TGTGCCAGCAGCTCCCGGGACTTAAACGAGCAGTACTTC.

The CDR3 DNA reads as TGTGCCAGCAGCCAATTCTGGACTAGCGGGAGGGGCAGCTCCTACGAGCAGTACTTC. It translates to CASSQFWTSGRGSSYEQYF. This chain connects TRBV28 to TRBJ2-7, with 15 bases that match TRBD2. The CDR3 contains 19 residues. With V trimmed by 6 bases and J by 0 bases, 12 bases remained unmatched. The germline V gene has CDR1 MDHEN and CDR2 SYDVKM.

This clone was seen a single time. This sequence joins TRBV19 and TRBJ2-7; D tentatively reads TRBD1 or TRBD2 (5 bases each). This CDR3 is 15 amino acids long. CDR1 and CDR2 (germline): LNHDA, SQIVND (reference sequence). The ends were cut back, 5 bases at V and 4 bases at J, with 18 bases in the middle. The CDR3 DNA reads as TGTGCCAGTAGTCCCAGGGACGGGAACTCGTACGAGCAGTACTTC. Translation gives CASSPRDGNSYEQYF.

This chain uses TRBV13 with TRBJ2-3, with 7 positions matching TRBD2. The CDR3 sequence is 19 residues long. The germline V gene has CDR1 PRHDT and CDR2 FYEKMQ (reference sequence). V lost 5 bases, J lost 1 base, and 18 bases stayed unmatched. In DNA, the CDR3 is TGTGCCAGCAGCACCCGGCTGTCGAGAGCGGGATACCGCACAGATACGCAGTATTTT. It specifies CASSTRLSRAGYRTDTQYF. The complete variable domain, with remaining parts taken from reference TRBV13 and TRBJ2-3, reads AAGVIQSPRHLIKEKRETATLKCYPIPRHDTVYWYQQGPGQDPQFLISFYEKMQSDKGSIPDRFSAQQFSDYHSELNMSSLELGDSALYFCASSTRLSRAGYRTDTQYFGPGTRLTVL.

The chain joins TRBV9 to TRBJ2-2; 11 nucleotides line up with TRBD1. Germline V gives CDR1 SGDLS, CDR2 YYNGEE. This CDR3 is built from 15 residues. V was clipped by 3 bases and J by 7 bases; unmatched bases: 5. CDR3: CASSAGTGGIGELFF. The CDR3 bases are TGTGCCAGCAGCGCCGGGACAGGGGGGATCGGGGAGCTGTTTTTT.

The chain employs TRBV18 and TRBJ2-6; no reliable D call. Germline V gene lookup returns CDR1 KGHSH and CDR2 LQKENI. This CDR3 has 14 amino acids. V dropped 5 bases and J dropped 1 base, with 6 bases sitting between them. Here the CDR3 DNA reads TGTGCCAGCTCATACTTTTCTGGGGCCAACGTCCTGACTTTC. It translates to CASSYFSGANVLTF.

The rearrangement joins TRBV5-4 to TRBJ1-2; possibly TRBD1 for D (5 bases). V was clipped by 4 bases and J by 8 bases, with 21 bases between them. The CDR3 extends over 15 amino acids. Germline lookup yields CDR1 SGHNT and CDR2 YYREEE (reference sequence). DNA for the CDR3: TGTGCCAGCAGCGACATCAGGGTCACGGTCTACGGCTACACCTTC. As protein: CASSDIRVTVYGYTF.

This chain connects TRBV30 to TRBJ2-1, with D tentatively TRBD2 (6 bases). The germline V gene has CDR1 GTSNPN and CDR2 SVGIG (reference sequence). The CDR3 totals 15 residues. V lost 2 bases to trimming and J lost 3 bases, with 14 bases between them. CDR3: CAWSRGAGFYNEQFF. CDR3 bases: TGTGCCTGGAGTCGGGGAGCGGGCTTCTACAATGAGCAGTTCTTC. Supplemented by reference TRBV30 and TRBJ2-1, the full variable domain reads SQTIHQWPATLVQPVGSPLSLECTVEGTSNPNLYWYRQAAGRGLQLLFYSVGIGQISSEVPQNLSASRPQDRQFILSSKKLLLSDSGFYLCAWSRGAGFYNEQFFGPGTRLTVL.

The chain couples TRBV4-3 to TRBJ2-3; 11 bases map to TRBD2. Germline V gene data show CDR1 as LGHNA and CDR2 as YSLEER. This CDR3 is 16 amino acids long. The V segment lost 1 base and the J segment 3 bases; nucleotides outside the gene matches: 3. The DNA of the CDR3 is TGCGCCAGCAGCCAAGCGACTAGCGGGATGACAGATACGCAGTATTTT. Its translation: CASSQATSGMTDTQYF.

The chain's CDR3 is CASSLDGSGPYEQYF. CDR3 DNA: TGTGCCAGCAGCTTAGATGGGAGTGGCCCCTACGAGCAGTACTTC. The genes are TRBV7-3 and TRBJ2-7; the D gene is possibly TRBD2 (5 bases). CDR1 is SGHTA and CDR2 is FQGTGA in the germline V gene. CDR3 length: 15 amino acids. V lost 2 bases and J lost 2, with 13 bases in between. Complete variable domain (other parts from reference TRBV7-3 and TRBJ2-7): GAGVSQTPSNKVTEKGKYVELRCDPISGHTALYWYRQSLGQGPEFLIYFQGTGAADDSGLPNDRFFAVRPEGSVSTLKIQRTERGDSAVYLCASSLDGSGPYEQYFGPGTRLTVT.

This sequence joins TRBV4-2 and TRBJ2-1; TRBD2 matches 9 bases. V gave up 1 base and J gave up 7 bases; unmatched junction bases: 8. Germline assignment: CDR1 LGHNA and CDR2 YNFKEQ. This CDR3 is 16 amino acids long. CDR3 sequence (DNA): TGTGCCAGCAGCCAAGTCTGGCTAGCGGGATGGAATGAGCAGTTCTTC. Protein sequence: CASSQVWLAGWNEQFF.

The V gene is TRBV11-2, the J gene TRBJ2-2, with D perhaps TRBD1 (5 bases). V was shortened by 4 bases and J by 3 bases, with 21 bases between the two germline ends. The CDR3 totals 18 residues. Germline assignment: CDR1 SGHAT and CDR2 FQNNGV. The CDR3 nucleotides are TGTGCCAGCAGCTCAGAGCCCAGGGAACGTCGATACACCGGGGAGCTGTTTTTT. It yields the protein CASSSEPRERRYTGELFF.

The V and J genes are TRBV28 and TRBJ2-7; D is unclear. Germline loops: CDR1 MDHEN, CDR2 SYDVKM. The CDR3 extends over 12 amino acids. Deletions cut 3 bases from V and 4 bases from J, with 7 bases between. DNA for the CDR3: TGTGCCAGCAGTTTCGGGCGGTACGAGCAGTACTTC. This translates into CASSFGRYEQYF.

The gene calls are TRBV5-1 and TRBJ1-1; 7 nucleotides align to TRBD1. The CDR3 is made up of 14 amino acids. Germline V gives CDR1 SGHRS, CDR2 YFSETQ. V lost 5 bases, J lost 0 bases, and 4 bases stayed unmatched. The CDR3 reads CASRGQSMNTEAFF. As DNA, the CDR3 is TGCGCCAGCAGGGGACAGTCCATGAACACTGAAGCTTTCTTT.

The J gene is TRBJ2-5, the V gene TRBV10-3; maybe TRBD1 (7 bases). V lost 3 bases and J 5 bases, leaving 10 bases between the germline ends. From germline, CDR1 is ENHRY and CDR2 SYGVKD. The CDR3 runs to 13 residues. CDR3: CAISDRGEETQYF. The CDR3 bases are TGTGCCATCAGTGACAGGGGGGAGGAGACCCAGTACTTC.

The V and J genes are TRBV6-1 and TRBJ2-3; no definite D call. CDR1 is MNHNS, CDR2 SASEGT, per germline. This CDR3 is built from 14 residues. Trimming removed 1 base at V and 5 bases at J, with 10 bases between. CDR3 in amino acids: CASSEVSLVDTQYF. The DNA for the CDR3 is TGTGCCAGCAGTGAAGTCTCCTTAGTAGATACGCAGTATTTT.

V is TRBV19 and J is TRBJ1-3; 8 nucleotides line up with TRBD1. The germline V gene encodes CDR1 LNHDA and CDR2 SQIVND (reference sequence). The CDR3 has 16 residues. V dropped 4 bases and J dropped 0; count of bases not matched to a gene: 5. In DNA, the CDR3 is TGTGCCAGTAGTAACCCAGGGGGCGGCTCTGGAAACACCATATATTTT. Translated, it gives CASSNPGGGSGNTIYF. The full variable domain, in which reference TRBV19 and TRBJ1-3 provide the parts outside the CDR3, is DGGITQSPKYLFRKEGQNVTLSCEQNLNHDAMYWYRQDPGQGLRLIYYSQIVNDFQKGDIAEGYSVSREKKESFPLTVTSAQKNPTAFYLCASSNPGGGSGNTIYFGEGSWLTVV.

The gene calls are TRBV7-2 and TRBJ1-2; D possibly corresponds to TRBD1 (5 bases). With 2 bases removed from V and 1 base from J, the gap between germline ends came to 8 bases. The CDR3 spans 14 residues. Looked up from germline, CDR1 is SGHTA and CDR2 is FQGNSA. CDR3 in amino acids: CASSLQGGNYGYTF. The CDR3 nucleotides read TGTGCCAGCAGCTTACAGGGCGGTAACTATGGCTACACCTTC.

The V call is TRBV7-8, the J call TRBJ2-2, with unresolved D. The germline CDR1 and CDR2 sequences are SGHVS and FQNEAQ. CDR3 length: 14 residues. Trimming shortened V by 5 bases and J by 2 bases, and 9 bases separated the two germline ends. CDR3 nucleotides: TGTGCCAGCAGCCGTACTATTAACACCGGGGAGCTGTTTTTT. Translating it yields CASSRTINTGELFF.

This chain joins TRBV4-2 and TRBJ2-7; D may be TRBD2 (5 bases). The V and J ends lost 3 bases and 0 bases respectively, with 12 bases between them. Germline lookup yields CDR1 LGHNA and CDR2 YNFKEQ. The CDR3 has 15 amino acids. CDR3 amino acids: CASSQLTIGSYEQYF. The CDR3 nucleotides read TGTGCCAGCAGCCAGTTGACTATCGGCTCCTACGAGCAGTACTTC.

The chain employs TRBV6-5 and TRBJ2-1; tentative D call: TRBD2 (6 bases). The V gene's germline CDR1 is MNHEY and CDR2 SVGAGI. The CDR3 has 13 residues. Trimming pared 8 bases from V and 5 bases from J, leaving 13 bases between. The CDR3 loop reads CASSPTRNNEQFF. The CDR3 nucleotides read TGTGCCAGCTCCCCGACTAGAAACAATGAGCAGTTCTTC.

V gene TRBV29-1 combines with J gene TRBJ2-1; D remains ambiguous. The length of the CDR3 is 14 residues. V dropped 3 bases and J dropped 5 bases, with 14 bases sitting between them. Germline CDR1 SQVTM, CDR2 ANQGSEA. The CDR3 region has the DNA TGCAGCGTTGATGGGGTCTTTGGGAACAATGAGCAGTTCTTC. It translates to CSVDGVFGNNEQFF.

The V call is TRBV7-2, the J call TRBJ1-4; D is ambiguous. The V gene's germline CDR1 is SGHTA and CDR2 FQGNSA. This CDR3 spans 13 amino acids. V dropped 2 bases and J dropped 7 bases, with 8 bases sitting between them. As DNA, the CDR3 is TGTGCCAGCAGCTTATTGGGCAGTGAAAAACTGTTTTTT. It is translated as CASSLLGSEKLFF. Using reference TRBV7-2 and TRBJ1-4 for the parts outside the CDR3, the full variable domain is GAGVSQSPSNKVTEKGKDVELRCDPISGHTALYWYRQSLGQGLEFLIYFQGNSAPDKSGLPSDRFSAERTGGSVSTLTIQRTQQEDSAVYLCASSLLGSEKLFFGSGTQLSVL.

The rearrangement joins TRBV19 to TRBJ2-7; 9 bases map to TRBD1. Looked up from germline, CDR1 is LNHDA and CDR2 is SQIVND (reference sequence). The J segment lost 2 bases and the V segment lost 6 bases, leaving 8 bases of the junction unmatched. The CDR3 length is 15 residues. The CDR3, as DNA: TGTGCCAGTAGAGATGTAGGGACAGGGACCTACGAGCAGTACTTC. Translated, it gives CASRDVGTGTYEQYF.

This clone was observed a few times. The chain has TRBV7-8 and TRBJ2-3; the D gene is possibly TRBD2 (5 bases). Trimming removed 4 bases at V and 10 bases at J, with 18 bases between. CDR1 is SGHVS, CDR2 FQNEAQ, per germline. The CDR3 consists of 14 residues. CDR3 residues: CASSSIGDGRAQYF. DNA of the CDR3: TGTGCCAGCAGCTCCATCGGCGATGGGAGAGCGCAGTATTTT.

The chain carries TRBV5-6 and TRBJ2-3, with unresolved D. This CDR3 has 14 residues. Trimming removed 0 bases from V and 0 bases from J, with 5 bases in between. Looked up from germline, CDR1 is SGHDT and CDR2 is YYEEEE. CDR3 in amino acids: CASSLGSSTDTQYF. The CDR3 nucleotides read TGTGCCAGCAGCTTGGGTAGCAGCACAGATACGCAGTATTTT.